This T cell receptor (beta chain) was captured in a study of Graves' ophthalmopathy and Graves' hyperthyroidism. The study, taken as a whole, reports: Ophthalmopathy progression was predicted with 70.59% sensitivity and roughly 72% specificity.

This clonotype was picked up many times. Its antigen is unidentified. Mismatch with germline at one junction end may stem from a read error. The authors diagnosed from clinical symptoms, serum thyroxine, TRAb, thyroid ultrasound and orbital computed tomography. RNA transcripts served as template for amplifying TCR beta CDR3 sequences. The workflow started with a first-round RT-PCR run with HTBI primers and then moved on to a second-round multiplex PCR. TCRdb reprocessed the multiplex PCR reads via MiXCR and lists one record per CDR3 protein. The sample records more than 1,000,000 distinct CDR3 sequences, around a third being singletons. Germline values: CDR1 WSHSY, CDR2 SAAADI. CDR3 size: 15 residues.

This receptor was identified in an adult man with Graves' hyperthyroidism. Sequenced sample: peripheral blood or thyroid tissue (not recorded which). The rearrangement joins TRBV10-2 to TRBJ2-5; 14 nucleotides agree with TRBD2. CDR3 sequence (DNA): TGTGCCAGCAGCGCGGGACTAGCGGGAGTAGAGACCCAGTACTTC. It specifies CASSAGLAGVETQYF.